This passage covers 3 T cell receptor beta chains from one sample sequenced in a study of blood T cell repertoires in COVID-19. TCRdb's copy holds only in-frame clones and misses some; the assay was immunoSEQ multiplex PCR. The profile covers approximately 56,000 clones, with around 84% appearing a single time and over 10% taken by the ten largest. Material for sequencing was peripheral blood. All receptors derive from an elderly woman with acute or convalescent COVID-19.

The chain joins TRBV6-5 to TRBJ1-3; D uncertain. Trimming took 9 bases from V and 2 from J, leaving 14 bases between them. The CDR3 spans 14 residues. Germline CDR1 MNHEY, CDR2 SVGAGI. CDR3 region: CASSSSRTGNTIYF. The DNA for the CDR3 is TGTGCCAGTTCGTCATCGAGGACTGGAAACACCATATATTTT.

On this clone itself: Other DNA sequences from this sample encode an identical CDR3 as well. The V gene is TRBV11-2, the J gene TRBJ1-4, with D hard to call. The germline V and J ends were trimmed by 5 bases and 5 bases, with 9 bases remaining between them. The CDR3 runs 13 residues. Germline values: CDR1 SGHAT, CDR2 FQNNGV. CDR3: CASSATENEKLFF. As DNA, the CDR3 is TGTGCCAGCAGCGCCACAGAAAATGAAAAACTGTTTTTT.

V usage is TRBV5-1 and J usage is TRBJ2-1; D gene unclear. Germline lookup yields CDR1 SGHRS and CDR2 YFSETQ. Trimming removed 0 bases at V and 0 bases at J, with 10 bases between. The CDR3 has 16 residues. The CDR3 DNA sequence: TGCGCCAGCAGCTTGGAACCCAGGATCTCCTACAATGAGCAGTTCTTC. Translated: CASSLEPRISYNEQFF.